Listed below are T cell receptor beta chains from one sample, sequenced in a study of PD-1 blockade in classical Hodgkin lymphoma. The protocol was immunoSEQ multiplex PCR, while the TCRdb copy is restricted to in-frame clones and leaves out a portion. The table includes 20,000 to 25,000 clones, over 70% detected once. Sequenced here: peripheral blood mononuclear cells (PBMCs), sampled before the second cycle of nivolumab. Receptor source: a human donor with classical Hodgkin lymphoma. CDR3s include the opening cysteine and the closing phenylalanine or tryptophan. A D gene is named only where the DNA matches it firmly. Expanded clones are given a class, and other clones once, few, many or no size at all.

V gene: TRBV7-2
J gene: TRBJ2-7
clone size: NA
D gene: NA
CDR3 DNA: TGTGCCAGCAGCAACCCGGGTCTAAGCTCCTACGAGCAGTACTTC
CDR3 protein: CASSNPGLSSYEQYF

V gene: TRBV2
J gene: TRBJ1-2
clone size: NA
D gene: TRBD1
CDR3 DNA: TGTGCCAGCAGTACCAGGGGACAGGGCTACACCTTC
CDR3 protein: CASSTRGQGYTF

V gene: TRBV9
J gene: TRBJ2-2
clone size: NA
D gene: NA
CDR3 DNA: TGTGCCAGCACATCAGAGGGCGGGGAGCTGTTTTTT
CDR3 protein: CASTSEGGELFF

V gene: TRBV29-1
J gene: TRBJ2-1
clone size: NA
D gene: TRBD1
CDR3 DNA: TGCAGCTGGGCGGGACAGGGGGCAGGGGAGCAGTTCTTC
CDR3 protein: CSWAGQGAGEQFF

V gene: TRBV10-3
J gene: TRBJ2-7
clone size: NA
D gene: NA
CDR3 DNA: TGTGCCATCAGCCTAGACAGTATTACCTACGAGCAGTACTTC
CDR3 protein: CAISLDSITYEQYF

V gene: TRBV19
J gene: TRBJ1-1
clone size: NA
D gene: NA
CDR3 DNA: TGTGCCAGTAGTATAGTGGCCCACTCTAACACTGAAGCTTTCTTT
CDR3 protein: CASSIVAHSNTEAFF

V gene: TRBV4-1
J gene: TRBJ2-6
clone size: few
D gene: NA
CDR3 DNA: TGCGCCAGCAGCCAACGGCCGGCGGAGGGGGGGGCCAACGTCCTGACTTTC
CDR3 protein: CASSQRPAEGGANVLTF

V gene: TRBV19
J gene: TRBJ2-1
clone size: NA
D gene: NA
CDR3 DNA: TGTGCCAGTACCCCCTCGGGTAGCCCATACAATGAGCAGTTCTTC
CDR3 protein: CASTPSGSPYNEQFF

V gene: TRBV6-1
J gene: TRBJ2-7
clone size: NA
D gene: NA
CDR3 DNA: TGTGCCAGCAGAGACACGGGACAAAACGAGCAGTACTTC
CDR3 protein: CASRDTGQNEQYF

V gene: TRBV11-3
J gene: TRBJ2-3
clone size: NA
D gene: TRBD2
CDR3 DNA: TGTGCCAGCAGCTTAGGATACAGCGGGACCACAGATACGCAGTATTTT
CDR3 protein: CASSLGYSGTTDTQYF

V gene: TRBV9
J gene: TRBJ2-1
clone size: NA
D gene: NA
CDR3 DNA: TGTGCCAGCAGCGGACTAGATCTGGCAAATGAGCAGTTCTTC
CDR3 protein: CASSGLDLANEQFF

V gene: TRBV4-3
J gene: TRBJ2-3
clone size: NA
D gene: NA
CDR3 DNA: TGCGCCAGCAGCGAGAATGTAGCTGCCGGGGATACGCAGTATTTT
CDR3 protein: CASSENVAAGDTQYF

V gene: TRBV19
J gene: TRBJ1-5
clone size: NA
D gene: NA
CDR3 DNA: TGTGCCAGTGGCCGAAGGGGAGGGAGCAATCAGCCCCAGCATTTT
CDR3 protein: CASGRRGGSNQPQHF

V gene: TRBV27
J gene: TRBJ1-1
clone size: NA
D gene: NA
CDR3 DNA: TGTGCCAGCAGTTCAATAATGAACACTGAAGCTTTCTTT
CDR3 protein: CASSSIMNTEAFF

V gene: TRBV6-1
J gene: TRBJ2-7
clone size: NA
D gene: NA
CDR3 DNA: TGTGCCAGCAGTGAAGCAGCAACAGCCCCATACGAGCAGTACTTC
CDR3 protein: CASSEAATAPYEQYF

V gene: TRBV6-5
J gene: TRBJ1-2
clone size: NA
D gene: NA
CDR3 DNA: TGTGCCAGCAGCCGAGGGGTTAACTATGGCTACACCTTC
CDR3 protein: CASSRGVNYGYTF

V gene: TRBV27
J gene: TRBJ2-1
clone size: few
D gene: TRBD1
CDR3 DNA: TGTGCCAGCAGTGAGACAGGGGGTTCCTACAATGAGCAGTTCTTC
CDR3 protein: CASSETGGSYNEQFF

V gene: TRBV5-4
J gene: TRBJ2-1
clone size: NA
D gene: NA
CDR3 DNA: TGCGCCAGCAGCCAAGAACGAGGGTTCAGCAATGAGCAGTTCTTC
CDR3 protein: CASSQERGFSNEQFF

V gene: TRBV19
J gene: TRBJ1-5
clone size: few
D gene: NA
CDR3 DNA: TGTGCCAGTACTCCCGGGGGTCTATACAATCAGCCCCAGCATTTT
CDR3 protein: CASTPGGLYNQPQHF

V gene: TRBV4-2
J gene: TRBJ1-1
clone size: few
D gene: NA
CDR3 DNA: TGTGCCAGCAGCCAAGATCTAAGGCTTTTATTGAATGCTTTCTTT
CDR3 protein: CASSQDLRLLLNAFF

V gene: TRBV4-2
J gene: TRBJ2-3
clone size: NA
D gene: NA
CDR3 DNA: TGTGCCAGCAGCCAAGAGAAAGGAGCGACCGACACAGATACGCAGTATTTT
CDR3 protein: CASSQEKGATDTDTQYF

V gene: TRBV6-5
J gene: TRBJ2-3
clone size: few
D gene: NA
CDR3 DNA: TGTGCCAGCAGTGCCCCCAGGGCAGATACGCAGTATTTT
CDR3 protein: CASSAPRADTQYF

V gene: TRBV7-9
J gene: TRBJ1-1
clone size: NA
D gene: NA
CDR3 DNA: TGTGCCAGCAGCTTAGAAGTGGGCCCACAGAACACTGAAGCTTTCTTT
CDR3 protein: CASSLEVGPQNTEAFF

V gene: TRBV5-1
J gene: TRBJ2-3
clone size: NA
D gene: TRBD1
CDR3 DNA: TGCGCCAGCCTGATTGGGACAGCTAGCACAGATACGCAGTATTTT
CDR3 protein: CASLIGTASTDTQYF

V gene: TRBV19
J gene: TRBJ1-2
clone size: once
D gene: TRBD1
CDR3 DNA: TGTGCCACCTCCAACCTGGGACAGGGGATGGACTATGGCTACACCTTC
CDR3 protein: CATSNLGQGMDYGYTF

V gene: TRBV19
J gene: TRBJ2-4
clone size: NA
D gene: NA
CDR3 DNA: TGTGCCAGTACCGGGGGCTTTAACATTCAGTACTTC
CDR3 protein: CASTGGFNIQYF

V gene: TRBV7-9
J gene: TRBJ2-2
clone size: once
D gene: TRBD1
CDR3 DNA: TGTGCCAGCAGCTTATACCGGGACAGGGGTTCCGGGGAGCTGTTTTTT
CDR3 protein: CASSLYRDRGSGELFF

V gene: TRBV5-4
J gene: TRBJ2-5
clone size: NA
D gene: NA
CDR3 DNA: TGTGCCAGCAGCGGGGAGATCAGCCAAGAGACCCAGTACTTC
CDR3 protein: CASSGEISQETQYF